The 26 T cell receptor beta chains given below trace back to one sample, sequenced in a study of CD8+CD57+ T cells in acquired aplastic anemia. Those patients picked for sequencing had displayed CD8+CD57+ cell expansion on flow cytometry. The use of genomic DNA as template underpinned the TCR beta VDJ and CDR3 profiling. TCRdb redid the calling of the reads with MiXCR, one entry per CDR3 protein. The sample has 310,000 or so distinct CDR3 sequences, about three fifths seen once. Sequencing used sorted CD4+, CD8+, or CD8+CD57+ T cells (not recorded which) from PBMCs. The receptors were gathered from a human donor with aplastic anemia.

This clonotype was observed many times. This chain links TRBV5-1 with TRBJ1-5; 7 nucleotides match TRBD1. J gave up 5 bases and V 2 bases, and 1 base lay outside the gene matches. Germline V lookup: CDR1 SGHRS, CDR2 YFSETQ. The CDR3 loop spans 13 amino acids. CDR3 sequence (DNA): TGCGCCAGCAGCTTAACAGGGGATCAGCCCCAGCATTTT. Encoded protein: CASSLTGDQPQHF. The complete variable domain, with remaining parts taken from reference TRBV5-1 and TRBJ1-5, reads KAGVTQTPRYLIKTRGQQVTLSCSPISGHRSVSWYQQTPGQGLQFLFEYFSETQRNKGNFPGRFSGRQFSNSRSEMNVSTLELGDSALYLCASSLTGDQPQHFGDGTRLSIL.

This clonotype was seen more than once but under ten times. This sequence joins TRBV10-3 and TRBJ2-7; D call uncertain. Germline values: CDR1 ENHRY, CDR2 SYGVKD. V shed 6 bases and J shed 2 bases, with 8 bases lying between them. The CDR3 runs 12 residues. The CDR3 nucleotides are TGTGCCATCAGACACGAGACCTACGAGCAGTACTTC. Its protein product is CAIRHETYEQYF.

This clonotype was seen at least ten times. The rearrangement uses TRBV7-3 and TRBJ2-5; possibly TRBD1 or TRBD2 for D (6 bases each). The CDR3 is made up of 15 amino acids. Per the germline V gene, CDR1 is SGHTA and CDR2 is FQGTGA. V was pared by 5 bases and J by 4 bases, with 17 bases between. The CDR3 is CASSPQGGPGETQYF. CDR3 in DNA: TGTGCCAGCAGCCCGCAAGGGGGGCCGGGAGAGACCCAGTACTTC.

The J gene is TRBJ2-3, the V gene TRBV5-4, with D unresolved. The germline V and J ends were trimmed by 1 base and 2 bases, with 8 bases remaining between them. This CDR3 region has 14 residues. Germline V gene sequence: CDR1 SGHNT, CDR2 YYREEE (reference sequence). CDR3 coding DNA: TGTGCCAGCAGCTTGTACAACCCCACAGATACGCAGTATTTT. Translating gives CASSLYNPTDTQYF. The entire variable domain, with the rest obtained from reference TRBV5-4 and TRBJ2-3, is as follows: ETGVTQSPTHLIKTRGQQVTLRCSSQSGHNTVSWYQQALGQGPQFIFQYYREEENGRGNFPPRFSGLQFPNYSSELNVNALELDDSALYLCASSLYNPTDTQYFGPGTRLTVL.

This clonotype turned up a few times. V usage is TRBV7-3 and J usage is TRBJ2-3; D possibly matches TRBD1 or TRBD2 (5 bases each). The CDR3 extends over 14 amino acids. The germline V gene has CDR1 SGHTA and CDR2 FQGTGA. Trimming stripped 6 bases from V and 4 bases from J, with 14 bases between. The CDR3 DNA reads TGTGCCAGCAGTACTGGGACGGTGGCAGATACGCAGTATTTT. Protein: CASSTGTVADTQYF.

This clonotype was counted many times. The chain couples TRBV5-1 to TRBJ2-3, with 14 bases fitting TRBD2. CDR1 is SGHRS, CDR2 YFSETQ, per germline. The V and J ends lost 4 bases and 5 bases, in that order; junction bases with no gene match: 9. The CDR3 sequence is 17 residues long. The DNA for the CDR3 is TGCGCCAGCAGCCCAGGGACTAGCGGGAGACGGGGAGATACGCAGTATTTT. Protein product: CASSPGTSGRRGDTQYF. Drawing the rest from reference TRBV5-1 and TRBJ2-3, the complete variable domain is KAGVTQTPRYLIKTRGQQVTLSCSPISGHRSVSWYQQTPGQGLQFLFEYFSETQRNKGNFPGRFSGRQFSNSRSEMNVSTLELGDSALYLCASSPGTSGRRGDTQYFGPGTRLTVL.

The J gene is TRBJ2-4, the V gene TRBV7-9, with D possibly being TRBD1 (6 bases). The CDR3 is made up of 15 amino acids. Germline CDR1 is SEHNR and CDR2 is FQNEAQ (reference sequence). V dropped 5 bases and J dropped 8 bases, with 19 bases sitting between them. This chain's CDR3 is CASSLRAAGVDIQYF. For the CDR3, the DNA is TGTGCCAGCAGCCTAAGGGCAGCAGGGGTGGACATTCAGTACTTC.

CDR3 bases: TGTGCCAGCAGCGCCAGCGTACTAGCGGCTAGCACAGATACGCAGTATTTT. Its protein is CASSASVLAASTDTQYF. This chain joins TRBV7-6 and TRBJ2-3; TRBD2 agrees at 8 bases. V was pared by 5 bases and J by 0 bases, with 10 bases of the junction left unmatched. This CDR3 spans 17 amino acids. Germline V gene data show CDR1 as SGHVS and CDR2 as FNYEAQ.

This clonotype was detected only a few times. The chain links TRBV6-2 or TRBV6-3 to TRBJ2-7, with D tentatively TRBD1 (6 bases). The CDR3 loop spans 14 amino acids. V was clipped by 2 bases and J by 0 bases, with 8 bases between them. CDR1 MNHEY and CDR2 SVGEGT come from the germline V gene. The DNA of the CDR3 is TGTGCCAGCAGTTACGGACAGAGCTCCTACGAGCAGTACTTC. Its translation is CASSYGQSSYEQYF.

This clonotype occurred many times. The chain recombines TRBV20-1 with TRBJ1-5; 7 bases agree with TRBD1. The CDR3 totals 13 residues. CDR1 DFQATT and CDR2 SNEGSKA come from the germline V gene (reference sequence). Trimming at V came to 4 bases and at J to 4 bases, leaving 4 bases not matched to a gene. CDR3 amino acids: CSAKGAENQPQHF. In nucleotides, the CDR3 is TGCAGTGCTAAGGGGGCGGAAAATCAGCCCCAGCATTTT.

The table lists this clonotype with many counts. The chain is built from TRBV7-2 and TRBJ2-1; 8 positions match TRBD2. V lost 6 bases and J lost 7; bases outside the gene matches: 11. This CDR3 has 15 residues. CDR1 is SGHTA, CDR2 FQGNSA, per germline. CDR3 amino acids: CASSLSGRRGNEQFF. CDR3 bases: TGTGCCAGCAGTTTAAGCGGGAGACGAGGGAATGAGCAGTTCTTC.

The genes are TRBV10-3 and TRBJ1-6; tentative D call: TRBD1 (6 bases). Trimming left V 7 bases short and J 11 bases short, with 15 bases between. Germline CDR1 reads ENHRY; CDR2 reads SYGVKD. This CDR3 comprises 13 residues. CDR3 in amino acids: CAINREGGTPLHF. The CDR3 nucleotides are TGTGCCATCAACAGGGAGGGAGGAACACCCCTCCACTTT.

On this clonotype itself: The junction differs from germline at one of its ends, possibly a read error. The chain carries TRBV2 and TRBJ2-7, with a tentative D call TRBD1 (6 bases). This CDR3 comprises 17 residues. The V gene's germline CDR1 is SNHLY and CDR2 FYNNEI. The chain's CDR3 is CASSGGPPGKVLYEQYF. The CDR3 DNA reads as TGTGCTAGCAGTGGGGGCCCCCCAGGCAAGGTCCTCTACGAGCAGTACTTC.

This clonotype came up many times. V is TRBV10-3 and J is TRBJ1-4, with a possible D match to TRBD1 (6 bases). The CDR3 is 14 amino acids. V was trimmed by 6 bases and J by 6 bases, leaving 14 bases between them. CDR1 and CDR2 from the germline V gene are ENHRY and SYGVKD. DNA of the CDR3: TGTGCCATCAGCCAGGGGATGGGGGATGAAAAACTGTTTTTT. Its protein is CAISQGMGDEKLFF.

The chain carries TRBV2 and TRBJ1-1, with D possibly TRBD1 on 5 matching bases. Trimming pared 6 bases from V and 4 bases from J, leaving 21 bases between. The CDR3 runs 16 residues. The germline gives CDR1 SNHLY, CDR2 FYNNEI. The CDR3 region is CASSVAGGWDGTEAFF. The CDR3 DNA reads TGTGCCAGCAGCGTAGCGGGGGGGTGGGACGGCACTGAAGCTTTCTTT.

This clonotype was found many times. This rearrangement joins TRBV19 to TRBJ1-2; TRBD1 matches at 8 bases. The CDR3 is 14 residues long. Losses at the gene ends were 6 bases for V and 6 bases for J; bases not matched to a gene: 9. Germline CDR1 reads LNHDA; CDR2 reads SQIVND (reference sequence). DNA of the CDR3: TGTGCCAGTAGATCAGGGGGCGCGTCTGATGGCTACACCTTC. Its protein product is CASRSGGASDGYTF.

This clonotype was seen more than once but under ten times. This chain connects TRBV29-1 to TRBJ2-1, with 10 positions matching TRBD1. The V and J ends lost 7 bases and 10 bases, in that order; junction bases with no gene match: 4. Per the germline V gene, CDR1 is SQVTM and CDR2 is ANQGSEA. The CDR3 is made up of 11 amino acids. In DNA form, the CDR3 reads TGCAGCGCCGACAGGGGGCGCGAGCAGTTCTTC. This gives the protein CSADRGREQFF.

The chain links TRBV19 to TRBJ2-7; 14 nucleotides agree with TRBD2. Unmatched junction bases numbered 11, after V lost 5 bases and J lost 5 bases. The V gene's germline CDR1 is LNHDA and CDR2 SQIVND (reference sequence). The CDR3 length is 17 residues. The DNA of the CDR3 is TGTGCCAGTAGTCGACTAGCGGGGGGGGCAGGGGTCCACGAGCAGTACTTC. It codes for CASSRLAGGAGVHEQYF.

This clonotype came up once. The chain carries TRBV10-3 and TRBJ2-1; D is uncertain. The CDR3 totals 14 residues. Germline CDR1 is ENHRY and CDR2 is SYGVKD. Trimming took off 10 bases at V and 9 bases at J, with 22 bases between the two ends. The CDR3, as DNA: TGTGCCACCGTAGGAAGTGGGATGTTCAGTGAGCAGTTCTTC. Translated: CATVGSGMFSEQFF.

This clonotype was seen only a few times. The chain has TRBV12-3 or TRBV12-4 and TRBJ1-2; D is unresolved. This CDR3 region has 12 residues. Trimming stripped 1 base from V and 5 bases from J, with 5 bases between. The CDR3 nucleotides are TGTGCCAGCAGTTTAGACAGATATGGCTACACCTTC. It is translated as CASSLDRYGYTF.

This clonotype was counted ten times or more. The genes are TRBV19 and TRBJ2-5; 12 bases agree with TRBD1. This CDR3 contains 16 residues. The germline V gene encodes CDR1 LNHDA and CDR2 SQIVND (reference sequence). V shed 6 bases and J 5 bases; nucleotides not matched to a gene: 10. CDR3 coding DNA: TGTGCCAGTAGCATCGGGACAGGGGGCATCGGGGAGACCCAGTACTTC. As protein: CASSIGTGGIGETQYF.

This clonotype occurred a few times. The CDR3 DNA is TGTGCCAGCAGTACCACCGGACCGAACACTGAAGCTTTCTTT. Its protein product is CASSTTGPNTEAFF. This chain uses TRBV2 with TRBJ1-1; D call uncertain. Trimming stripped 5 bases from V and 1 base from J, with 11 bases between. The CDR3 sequence is 14 residues long. Germline CDR1 is SNHLY and CDR2 is FYNNEI.

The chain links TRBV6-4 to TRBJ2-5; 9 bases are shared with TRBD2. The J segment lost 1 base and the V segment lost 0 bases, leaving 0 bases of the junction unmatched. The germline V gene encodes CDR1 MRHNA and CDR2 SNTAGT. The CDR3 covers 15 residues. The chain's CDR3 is CASSDSSGGQETQYF. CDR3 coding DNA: TGTGCCAGCAGTGACTCTAGCGGGGGCCAAGAGACCCAGTACTTC.

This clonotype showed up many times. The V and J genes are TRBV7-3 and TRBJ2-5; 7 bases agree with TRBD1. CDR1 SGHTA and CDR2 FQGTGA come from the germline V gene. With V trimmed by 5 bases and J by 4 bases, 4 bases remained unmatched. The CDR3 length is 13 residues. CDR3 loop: CASSRGQLETQYF. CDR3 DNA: TGTGCCAGCAGCAGGGGACAGCTAGAGACCCAGTACTTC.

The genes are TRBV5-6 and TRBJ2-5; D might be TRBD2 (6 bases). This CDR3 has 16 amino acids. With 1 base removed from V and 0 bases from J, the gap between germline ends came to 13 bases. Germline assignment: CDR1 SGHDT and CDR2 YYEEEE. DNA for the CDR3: TGTGCCAGCAGCTTGAAGGGAGGAGCGTACCAAGAGACCCAGTACTTC. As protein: CASSLKGGAYQETQYF. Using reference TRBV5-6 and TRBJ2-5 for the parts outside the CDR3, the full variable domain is DAGVTQSPTHLIKTRGQQVTLRCSPKSGHDTVSWYQQALGQGPQFIFQYYEEEERQRGNFPDRFSGHQFPNYSSELNVNALLLGDSALYLCASSLKGGAYQETQYFGPGTRLLVL.

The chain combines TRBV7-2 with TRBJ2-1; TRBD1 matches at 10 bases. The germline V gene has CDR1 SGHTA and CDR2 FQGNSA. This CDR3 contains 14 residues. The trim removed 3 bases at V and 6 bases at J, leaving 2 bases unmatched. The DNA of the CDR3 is TGTGCCAGCAGCTTCCGGGACAGGGGCAATGAGCAGTTCTTC. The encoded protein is CASSFRDRGNEQFF.